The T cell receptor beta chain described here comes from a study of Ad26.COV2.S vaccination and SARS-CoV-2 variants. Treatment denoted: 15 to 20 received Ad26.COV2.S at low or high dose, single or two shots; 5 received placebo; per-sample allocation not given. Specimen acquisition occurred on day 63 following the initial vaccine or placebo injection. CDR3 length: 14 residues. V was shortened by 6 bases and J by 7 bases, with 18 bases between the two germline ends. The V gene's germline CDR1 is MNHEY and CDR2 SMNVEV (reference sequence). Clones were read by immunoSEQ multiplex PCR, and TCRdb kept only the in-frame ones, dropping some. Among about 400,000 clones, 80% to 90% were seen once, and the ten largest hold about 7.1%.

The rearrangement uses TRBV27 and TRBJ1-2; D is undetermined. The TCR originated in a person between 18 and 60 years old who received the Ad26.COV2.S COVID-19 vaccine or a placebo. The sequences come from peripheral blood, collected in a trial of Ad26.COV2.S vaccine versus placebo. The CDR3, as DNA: TGTGCCAGCAGCCCAGACTTCGGAGTTGGTGGCTACACCTTC. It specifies CASSPDFGVGGYTF.